This T cell receptor (beta chain) was documented in a study of CD8+CD57+ T cells in acquired aplastic anemia. Whole-study findings and limits: Between patients and controls, roughly 29 CD8+ CDR3 sequences were found in common.

TCR beta VDJ and CDR3 profiling used genomic DNA as template. TCRdb ran MiXCR on the reads and lists one entry per CDR3 protein. The sample lists just over 400,000 distinct CDR3 sequences, roughly 64% seen once, with 4% in the top ten. As to this clonotype: The antigen remains undetermined. The junction differs from germline at one of its ends, possibly a read error.

Germline loops: CDR1 SGHVT, CDR2 SQSDAQ. This CDR3 has 14 residues. Sequencing used sorted CD4+, CD8+, or CD8+CD57+ T cells (not recorded which) from PBMCs. The gene calls are TRBV7-4 and TRBJ2-1; D is unresolved. This TCR came from a human donor in good health, serving as a control. The CDR3 DNA reads as TGTGCCACCAGCAGAGATGGGCCATACAATGTGCAGATCTTC. Translated: CATSRDGPYNVQIF.